The subject of this entry is one T cell receptor beta chain. Antigen specificity is unknown. The sample originates from a study of OX40 agonist ivuxolimab in advanced cancers. Study as a whole: Ivuxolimab, an agonist antibody against OX40 (CD134), was given to patients. Earlier anti-PD-1, anti-PD-L1 or anti-CTLA-4 therapy was permitted; less than 50% had received some. Study-wide findings and caveats: In the 0.1 to 3.0 mg/kg range, CD4+ and CD8+ blood T cells had expanded clonally by week 6.

TCRdb keeps only in-frame clones here, not all; method: immunoSEQ multiplex PCR. This sample carries some 66,000 clones, less than 90% of them seen once, and the ten largest clones take 2% to 2.5%. Sequencing was performed on CD4+ or CD8+ T cells sorted from blood, taken in a trial of the OX40 agonist ivuxolimab. This receptor was identified in an adult with an advanced solid tumor such as melanoma, head and neck, liver or kidney cancer.

In DNA form, the CDR3 reads TGCGCCAGCAGCCAAGATACAGGGGAGAGTAATGAAAAACTGTTTTTT. Translating gives CASSQDTGESNEKLFF. The J gene is TRBJ1-4, the V gene TRBV4-3, with TRBD1 identical over 7 bases. CDR1 is LGHNA, CDR2 YSLEER, per germline. CDR3 length: 16 amino acids. With 0 bases clipped from V and 4 bases from J, the junction kept 5 bases outside the gene matches.